This TCR beta chain comes out of a study of T cell responses to AZD1222 COVID-19 vaccine. About the research overall: Doses given second, at about 4 or about 12 weeks, were pooled.

Remarks on this clone: Its target is not known.

The data were produced by immunoSEQ multiplex PCR, yet TCRdb's version contains in-frame clones alone and is incomplete. The sample lists roughly 250,000 clones, 85% to 95% seen once, with less than 0.6% in the top ten. Germline V gene sequence: CDR1 MDHEN, CDR2 SYDVKM. Trimming took off 4 bases at V and 0 bases at J, with 10 bases between the two ends. This CDR3 is 15 amino acids long. Findings and limits, study-wide: Donors skewed white British and female; clonal diversity was possibly underestimated. Nearly half of spike-specific TCRs reportedly target variant regions that are unmutated in the B.1.351 and B.1.1.7 variants.

The input for sequencing was peripheral blood, taken on day 0 of AZD1222 vaccination. This receptor was taken from an adult in good health. This chain uses TRBV28 with TRBJ2-4; tentatively, D is TRBD2 (5 bases). Here the CDR3 reads CASSSGLGAKNIQYF. The CDR3 coding sequence is TGTGCCAGCAGTTCCGGACTGGGAGCCAAAAACATTCAGTACTTC.